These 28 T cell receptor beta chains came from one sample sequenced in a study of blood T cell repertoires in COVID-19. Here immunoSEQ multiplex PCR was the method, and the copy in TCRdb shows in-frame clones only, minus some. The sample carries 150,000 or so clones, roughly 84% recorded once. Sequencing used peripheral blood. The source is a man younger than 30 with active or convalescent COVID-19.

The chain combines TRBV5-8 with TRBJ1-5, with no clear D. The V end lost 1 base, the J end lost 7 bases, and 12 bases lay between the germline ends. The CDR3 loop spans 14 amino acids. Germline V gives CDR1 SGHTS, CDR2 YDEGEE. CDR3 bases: TGTGCCAGCAGCTTGTTGAGCATACGGCAGCCCCAGCATTTT. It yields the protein CASSLLSIRQPQHF.

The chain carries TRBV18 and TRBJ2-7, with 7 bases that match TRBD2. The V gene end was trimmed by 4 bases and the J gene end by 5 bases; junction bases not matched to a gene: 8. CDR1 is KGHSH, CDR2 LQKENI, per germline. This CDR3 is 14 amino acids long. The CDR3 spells CASSRSGGSNEQYF. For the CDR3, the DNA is TGTGCCAGCTCACGATCGGGCGGGAGCAACGAGCAGTACTTC. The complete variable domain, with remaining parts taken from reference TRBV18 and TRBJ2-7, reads NAGVMQNPRHLVRRRGQEARLRCSPMKGHSHVYWYRQLPEEGLKFMVYLQKENIIDESGMPKERFSAEFPKEGPSILRIQQVVRGDSAAYFCASSRSGGSNEQYFGPGTRLTVT.

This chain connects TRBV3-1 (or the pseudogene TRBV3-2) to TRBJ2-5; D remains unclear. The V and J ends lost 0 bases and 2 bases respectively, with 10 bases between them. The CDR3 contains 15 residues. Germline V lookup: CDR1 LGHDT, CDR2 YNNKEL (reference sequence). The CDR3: CASSQDVWQQETQYF. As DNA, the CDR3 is TGTGCCAGCAGCCAAGATGTTTGGCAGCAAGAGACCCAGTACTTC.

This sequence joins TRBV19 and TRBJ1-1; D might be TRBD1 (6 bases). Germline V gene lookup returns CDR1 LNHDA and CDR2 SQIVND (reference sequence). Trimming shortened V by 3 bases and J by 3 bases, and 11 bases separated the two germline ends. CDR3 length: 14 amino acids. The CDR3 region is CASSINRADTEAFF. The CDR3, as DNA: TGTGCCAGTAGTATCAACAGGGCGGACACTGAAGCTTTCTTT.

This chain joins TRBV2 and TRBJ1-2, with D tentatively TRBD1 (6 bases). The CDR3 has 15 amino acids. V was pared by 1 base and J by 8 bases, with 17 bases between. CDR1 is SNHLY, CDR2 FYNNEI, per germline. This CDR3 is CASSEEMGAGVGYTF. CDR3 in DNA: TGTGCCAGCAGTGAAGAAATGGGGGCAGGGGTGGGCTACACCTTC.

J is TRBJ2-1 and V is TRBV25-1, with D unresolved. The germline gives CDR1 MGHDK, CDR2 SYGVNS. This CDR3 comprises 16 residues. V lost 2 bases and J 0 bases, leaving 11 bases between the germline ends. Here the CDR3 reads CASSEQEKSSYNEQFF. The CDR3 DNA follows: TGTGCCAGCAGTGAACAAGAGAAGAGCTCCTACAATGAGCAGTTCTTC. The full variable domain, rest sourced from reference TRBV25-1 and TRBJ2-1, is EADIYQTPRYLVIGTGKKITLECSQTMGHDKMYWYQQDPGMELHLIHYSYGVNSTEKGDLSSESTVSRIRTEHFPLTLESARPSHTSQYLCASSEQEKSSYNEQFFGPGTRLTVL.

The CDR3 loop is CASSLGGGGQPQHF. The DNA of the CDR3 is TGTGCCAGCAGCTTAGGGGGGGGCGGTCAGCCCCAGCATTTT. The rearrangement uses TRBV11-2 and TRBJ1-5; D is perhaps TRBD1 (6 bases). The CDR3 length is 14 residues. The V end lost 1 base, the J end lost 6 bases, and 10 bases lay between the germline ends. Germline V gives CDR1 SGHAT, CDR2 FQNNGV.

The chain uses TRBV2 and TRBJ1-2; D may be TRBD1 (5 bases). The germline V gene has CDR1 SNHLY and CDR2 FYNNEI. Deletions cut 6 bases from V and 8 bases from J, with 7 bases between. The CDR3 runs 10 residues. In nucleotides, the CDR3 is TGTGCCAGCAGGGGGCCAGGCTACACCTTC. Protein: CASRGPGYTF.

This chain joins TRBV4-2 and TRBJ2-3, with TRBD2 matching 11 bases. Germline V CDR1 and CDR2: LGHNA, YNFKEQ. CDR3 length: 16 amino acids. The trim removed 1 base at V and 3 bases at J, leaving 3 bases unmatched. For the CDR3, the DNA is TGTGCCAGCAGCCAAGCAACTAGCGGGAGAACAGATACGCAGTATTTT. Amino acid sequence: CASSQATSGRTDTQYF.

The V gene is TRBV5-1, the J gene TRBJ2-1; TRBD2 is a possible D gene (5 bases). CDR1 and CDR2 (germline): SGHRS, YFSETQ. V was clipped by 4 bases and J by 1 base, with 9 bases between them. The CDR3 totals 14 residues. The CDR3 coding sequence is TGCGCCAGCAGCCCGGGAAATTCCTACAATGAGCAGTTCTTC. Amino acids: CASSPGNSYNEQFF.

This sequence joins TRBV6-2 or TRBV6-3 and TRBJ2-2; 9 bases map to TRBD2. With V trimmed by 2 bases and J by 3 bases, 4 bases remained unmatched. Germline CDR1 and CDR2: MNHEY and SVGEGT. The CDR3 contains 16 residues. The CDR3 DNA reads TGTGCCAGCAGTTACGGCGGGAGGGCCTACACCGGGGAGCTGTTTTTT. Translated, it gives CASSYGGRAYTGELFF.

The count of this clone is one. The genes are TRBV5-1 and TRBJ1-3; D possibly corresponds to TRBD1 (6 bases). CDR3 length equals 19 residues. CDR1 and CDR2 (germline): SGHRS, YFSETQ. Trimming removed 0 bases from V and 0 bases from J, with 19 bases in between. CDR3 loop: CASSLGRQGRGSSGNTIYF. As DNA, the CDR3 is TGCGCCAGCAGCTTGGGACGGCAGGGGAGGGGAAGCTCTGGAAACACCATATATTTT.

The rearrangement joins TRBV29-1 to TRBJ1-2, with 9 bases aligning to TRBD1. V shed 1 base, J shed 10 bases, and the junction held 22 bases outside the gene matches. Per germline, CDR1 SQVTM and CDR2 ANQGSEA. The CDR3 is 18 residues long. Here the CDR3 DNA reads TGCAGCGTTGAAGTGACCGGGACAGGGTCTCTTTGGCGAGGCCTCTACACCTTC. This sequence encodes CSVEVTGTGSLWRGLYTF.

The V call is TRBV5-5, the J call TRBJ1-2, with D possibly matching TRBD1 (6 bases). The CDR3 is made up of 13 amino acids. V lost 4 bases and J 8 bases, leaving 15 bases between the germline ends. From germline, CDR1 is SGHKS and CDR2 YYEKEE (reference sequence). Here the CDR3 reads CASSPEGEGGYTF. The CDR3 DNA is TGTGCCAGCAGCCCTGAGGGGGAGGGAGGCTACACCTTC.

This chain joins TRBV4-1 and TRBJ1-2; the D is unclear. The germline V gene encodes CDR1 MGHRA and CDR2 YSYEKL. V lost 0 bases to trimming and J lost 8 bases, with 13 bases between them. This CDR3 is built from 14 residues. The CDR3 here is CASSQEGRRPGYTF. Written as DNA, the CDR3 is TGCGCCAGCAGCCAAGAGGGAAGGAGGCCCGGCTACACCTTC.

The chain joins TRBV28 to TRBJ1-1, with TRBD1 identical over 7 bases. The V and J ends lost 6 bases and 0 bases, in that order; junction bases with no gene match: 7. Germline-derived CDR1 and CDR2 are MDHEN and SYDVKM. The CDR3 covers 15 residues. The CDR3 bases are TGTGCCAGCAGACTAACAGGGGACCTGAACACTGAAGCTTTCTTT. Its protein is CASRLTGDLNTEAFF.

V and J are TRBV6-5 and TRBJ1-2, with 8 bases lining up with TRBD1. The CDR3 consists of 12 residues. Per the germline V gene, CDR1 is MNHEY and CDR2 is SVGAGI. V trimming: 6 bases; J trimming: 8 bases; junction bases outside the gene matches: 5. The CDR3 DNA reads TGTGCCAGCAGCTTGACAGGGGTGGGCTACACCTTC. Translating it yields CASSLTGVGYTF.

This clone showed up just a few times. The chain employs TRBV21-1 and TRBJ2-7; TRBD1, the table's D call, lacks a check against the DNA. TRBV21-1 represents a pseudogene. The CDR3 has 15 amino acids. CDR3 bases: TGTGCCAGCAGCAAAGGGGACAGGGGTGCCCACGAGCAGTACTTC. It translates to CASSKGDRGAHEQYF.

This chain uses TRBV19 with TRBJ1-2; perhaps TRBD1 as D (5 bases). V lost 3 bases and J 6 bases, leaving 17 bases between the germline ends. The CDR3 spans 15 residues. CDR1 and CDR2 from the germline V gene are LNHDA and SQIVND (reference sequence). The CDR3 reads CASSMWARREDGYTF. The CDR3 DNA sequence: TGTGCCAGTAGTATGTGGGCGCGCAGGGAAGATGGCTACACCTTC.

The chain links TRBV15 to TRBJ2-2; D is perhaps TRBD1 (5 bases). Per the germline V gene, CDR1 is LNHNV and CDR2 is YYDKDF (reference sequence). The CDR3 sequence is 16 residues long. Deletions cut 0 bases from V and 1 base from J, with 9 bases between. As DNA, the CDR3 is TGTGCCACCAGCAGAGAGGCAGGGTGGAACACCGGGGAGCTGTTTTTT. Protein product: CATSREAGWNTGELFF.

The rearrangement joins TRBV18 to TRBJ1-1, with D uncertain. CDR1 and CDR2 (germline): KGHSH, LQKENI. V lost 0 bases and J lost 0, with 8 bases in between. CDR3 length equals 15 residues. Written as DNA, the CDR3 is TGTGCCAGCTCACCACCAGCGGCGGTGAACACTGAAGCTTTCTTT. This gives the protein CASSPPAAVNTEAFF.

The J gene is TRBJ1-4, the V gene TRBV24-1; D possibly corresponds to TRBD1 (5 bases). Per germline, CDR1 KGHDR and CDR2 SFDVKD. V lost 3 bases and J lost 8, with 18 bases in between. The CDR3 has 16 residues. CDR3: CATSDNTGGRWEKLFF. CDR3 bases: TGTGCCACCAGTGATAATACAGGCGGACGATGGGAAAAACTGTTTTTT.

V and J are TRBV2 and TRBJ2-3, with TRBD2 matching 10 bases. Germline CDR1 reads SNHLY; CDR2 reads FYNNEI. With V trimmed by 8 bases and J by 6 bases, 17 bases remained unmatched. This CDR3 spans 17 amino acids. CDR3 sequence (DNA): TGTGCCAGCCCCAGGGGGGCTAGCGGGGGTGTCGAGGATACGCAGTATTTT. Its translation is CASPRGASGGVEDTQYF.

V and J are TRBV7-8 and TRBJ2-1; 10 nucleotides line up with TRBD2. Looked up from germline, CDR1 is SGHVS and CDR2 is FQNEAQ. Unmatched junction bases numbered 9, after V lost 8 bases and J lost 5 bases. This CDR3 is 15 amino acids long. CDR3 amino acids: CASLATSGVDNEQFF. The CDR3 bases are TGTGCCAGCCTAGCTACTAGCGGGGTAGACAATGAGCAGTTCTTC.

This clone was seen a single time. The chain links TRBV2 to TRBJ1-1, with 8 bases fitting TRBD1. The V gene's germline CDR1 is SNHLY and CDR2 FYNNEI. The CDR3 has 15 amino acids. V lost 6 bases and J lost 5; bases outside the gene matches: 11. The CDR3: CASSERQGWGTEAFF. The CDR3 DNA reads TGTGCCAGCAGCGAAAGACAGGGGTGGGGAACTGAAGCTTTCTTT.

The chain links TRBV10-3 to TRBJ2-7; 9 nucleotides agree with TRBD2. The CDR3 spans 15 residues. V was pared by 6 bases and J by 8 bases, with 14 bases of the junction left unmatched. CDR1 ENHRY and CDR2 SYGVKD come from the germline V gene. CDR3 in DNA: TGTGCCATCAGGGGGGACGCGGGCGGGGGGGCGAAGCAGTACTTC. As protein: CAIRGDAGGGAKQYF.

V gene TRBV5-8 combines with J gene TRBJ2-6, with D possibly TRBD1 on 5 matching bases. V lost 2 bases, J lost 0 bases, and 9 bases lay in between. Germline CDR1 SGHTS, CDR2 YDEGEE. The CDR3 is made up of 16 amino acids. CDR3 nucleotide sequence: TGTGCCAGCAGCTTTCACCAGGGCTCTGGGGCCAACGTCCTGACTTTC. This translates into CASSFHQGSGANVLTF. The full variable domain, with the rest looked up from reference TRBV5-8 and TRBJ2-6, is EAGVTQSPTHLIKTRGQQATLRCSPISGHTSVYWYQQALGLGLQFLLWYDEGEERNRGNFPPRFSGRQFPNYSSELNVNALELEDSALYLCASSFHQGSGANVLTFGAGSRLTVL.

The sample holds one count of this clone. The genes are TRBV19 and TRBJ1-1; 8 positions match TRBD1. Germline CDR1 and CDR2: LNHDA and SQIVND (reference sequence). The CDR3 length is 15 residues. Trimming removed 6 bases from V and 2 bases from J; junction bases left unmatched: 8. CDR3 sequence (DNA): TGTGCCAGTAGGATACGGACAGGGTACAACACTGAAGCTTTCTTT. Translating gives CASRIRTGYNTEAFF.